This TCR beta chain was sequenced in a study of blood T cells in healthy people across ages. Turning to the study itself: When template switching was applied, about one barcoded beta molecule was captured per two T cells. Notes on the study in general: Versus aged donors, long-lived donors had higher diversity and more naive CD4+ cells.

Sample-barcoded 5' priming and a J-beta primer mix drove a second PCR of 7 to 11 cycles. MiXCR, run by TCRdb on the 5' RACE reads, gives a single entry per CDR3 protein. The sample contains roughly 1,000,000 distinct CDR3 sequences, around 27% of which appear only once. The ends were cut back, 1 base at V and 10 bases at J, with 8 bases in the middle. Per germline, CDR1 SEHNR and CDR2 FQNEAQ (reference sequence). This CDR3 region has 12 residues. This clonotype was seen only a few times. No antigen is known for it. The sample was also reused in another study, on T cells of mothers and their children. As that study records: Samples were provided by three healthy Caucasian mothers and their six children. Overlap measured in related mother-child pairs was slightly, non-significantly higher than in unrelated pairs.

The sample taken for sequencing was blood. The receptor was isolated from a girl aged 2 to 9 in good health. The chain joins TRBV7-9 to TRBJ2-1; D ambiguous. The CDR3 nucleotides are TGTGCCAGCAGCTTAGATGGTGTAGAGCAGTTCTTC. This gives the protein CASSLDGVEQFF.